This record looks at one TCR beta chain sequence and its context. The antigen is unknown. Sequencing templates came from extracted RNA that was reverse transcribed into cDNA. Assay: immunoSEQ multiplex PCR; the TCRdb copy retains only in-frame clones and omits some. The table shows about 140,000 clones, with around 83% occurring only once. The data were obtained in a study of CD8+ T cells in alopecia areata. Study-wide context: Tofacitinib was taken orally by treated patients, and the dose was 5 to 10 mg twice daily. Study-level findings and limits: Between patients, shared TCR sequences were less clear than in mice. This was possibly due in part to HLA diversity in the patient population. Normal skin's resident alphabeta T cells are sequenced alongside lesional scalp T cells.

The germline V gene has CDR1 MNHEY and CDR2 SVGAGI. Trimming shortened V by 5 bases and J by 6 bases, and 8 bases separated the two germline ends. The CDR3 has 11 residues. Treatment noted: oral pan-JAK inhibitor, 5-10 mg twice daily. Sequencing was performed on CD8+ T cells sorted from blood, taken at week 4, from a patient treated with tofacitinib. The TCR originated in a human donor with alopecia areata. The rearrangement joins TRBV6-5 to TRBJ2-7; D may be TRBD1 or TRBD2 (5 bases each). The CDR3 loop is CASSHGAEQYF. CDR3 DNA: TGTGCCAGCAGTCACGGGGCCGAGCAGTACTTC.